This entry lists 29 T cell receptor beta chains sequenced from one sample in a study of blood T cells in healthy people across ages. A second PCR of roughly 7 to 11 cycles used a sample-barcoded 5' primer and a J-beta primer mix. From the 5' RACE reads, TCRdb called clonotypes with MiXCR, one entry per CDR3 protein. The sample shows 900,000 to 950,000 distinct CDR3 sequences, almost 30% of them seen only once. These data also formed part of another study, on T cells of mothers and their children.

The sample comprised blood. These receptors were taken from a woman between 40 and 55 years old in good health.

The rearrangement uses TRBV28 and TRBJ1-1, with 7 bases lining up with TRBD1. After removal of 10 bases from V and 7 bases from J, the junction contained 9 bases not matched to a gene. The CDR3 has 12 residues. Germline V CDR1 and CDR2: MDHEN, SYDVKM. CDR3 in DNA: TGTGCCAACAGAAGACAGGGTAGTGAAGCTTTCTTT. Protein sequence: CANRRQGSEAFF.

CDR3 in DNA: TGTGCCAGCAGCTTAGGGAGGGTGACACAAAATGAGCAGTTCTTC. Translating gives CASSLGRVTQNEQFF. V usage is TRBV7-4 and J usage is TRBJ2-1; D perhaps matches TRBD2 (6 bases). CDR1 is SGHVT and CDR2 is SQSDAQ in the germline V gene. The CDR3 is 15 amino acids. Trimming removed 1 base from V and 7 bases from J, with 14 bases in between.

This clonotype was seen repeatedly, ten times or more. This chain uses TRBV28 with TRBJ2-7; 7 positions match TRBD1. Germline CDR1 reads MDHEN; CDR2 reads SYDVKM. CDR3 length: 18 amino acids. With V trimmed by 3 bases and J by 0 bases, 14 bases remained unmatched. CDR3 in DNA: TGTGCCAGCAGTTTCAGGACAGGTCTACCTCCTTTCTCCTACGAGCAGTACTTC. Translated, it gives CASSFRTGLPPFSYEQYF.

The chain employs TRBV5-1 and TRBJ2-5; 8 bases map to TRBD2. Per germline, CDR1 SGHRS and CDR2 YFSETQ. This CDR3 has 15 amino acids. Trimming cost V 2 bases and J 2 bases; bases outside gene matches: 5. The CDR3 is CASSFSGDLQETQYF. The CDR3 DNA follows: TGCGCCAGCAGCTTTAGCGGGGATCTACAAGAGACCCAGTACTTC.

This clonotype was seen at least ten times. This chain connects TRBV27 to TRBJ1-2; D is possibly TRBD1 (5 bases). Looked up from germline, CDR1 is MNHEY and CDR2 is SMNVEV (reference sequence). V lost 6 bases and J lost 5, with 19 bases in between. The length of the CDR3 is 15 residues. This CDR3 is CASRFQGLHSYGYTF. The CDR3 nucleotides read TGTGCCAGCAGGTTCCAGGGTTTACACTCTTATGGCTACACCTTC.

The DNA for the CDR3 is TGTGCCAGCAGCCAAGATGGAGGGTCCGGGGAGCTGTTTTTT. It translates to CASSQDGGSGELFF. The J gene is TRBJ2-2, the V gene TRBV4-2; tentatively, D is TRBD2 (6 bases). The CDR3 is 14 residues long. CDR1 is LGHNA, CDR2 YNFKEQ, per germline. Trimming took off 0 bases at V and 6 bases at J, with 8 bases between the two ends.

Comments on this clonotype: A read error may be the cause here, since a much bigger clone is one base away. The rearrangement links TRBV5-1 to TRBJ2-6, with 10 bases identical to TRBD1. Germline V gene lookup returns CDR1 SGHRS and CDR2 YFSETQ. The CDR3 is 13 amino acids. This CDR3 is CASTLGQGNVRTF. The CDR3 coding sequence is TGCGCCAGCACCTTGGGACAGGGGAACGTCCGGACTTTC.

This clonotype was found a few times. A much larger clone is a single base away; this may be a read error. The CDR3 sequence: CATSRVLAGSQEQYF. The CDR3 bases are TGTGCCACCAGCAGAGTACTAGCGGGCAGTCAGGAGCAGTACTTC. V gene TRBV15 combines with J gene TRBJ2-7; 9 bases line up with TRBD2. Germline CDR1 is LNHNV and CDR2 is YYDKDF (reference sequence). The CDR3 is made up of 15 amino acids. J lost 7 bases, V lost 1 base, and 8 bases had no gene match.

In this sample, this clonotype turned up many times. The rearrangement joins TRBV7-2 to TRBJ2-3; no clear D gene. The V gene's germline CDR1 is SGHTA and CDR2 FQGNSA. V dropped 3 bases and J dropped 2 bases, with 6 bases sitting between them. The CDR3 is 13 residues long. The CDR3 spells CASSFLITDTQYF. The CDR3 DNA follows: TGTGCCAGCAGCTTTTTAATCACAGATACGCAGTATTTT.

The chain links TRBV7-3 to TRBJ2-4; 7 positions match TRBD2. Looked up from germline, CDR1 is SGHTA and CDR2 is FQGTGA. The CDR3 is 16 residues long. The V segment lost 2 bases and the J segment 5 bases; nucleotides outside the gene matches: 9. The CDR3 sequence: CASSLGGDPGQNIQYF. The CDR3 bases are TGTGCCAGCAGCTTAGGGGGGGACCCCGGGCAAAACATTCAGTACTTC.

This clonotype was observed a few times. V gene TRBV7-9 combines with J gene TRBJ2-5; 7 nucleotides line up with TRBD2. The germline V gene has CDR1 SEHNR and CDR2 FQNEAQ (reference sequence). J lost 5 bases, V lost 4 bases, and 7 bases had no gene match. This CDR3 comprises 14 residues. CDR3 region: CASSSPHGRETQYF. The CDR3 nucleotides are TGTGCCAGCAGCTCCCCCCACGGGAGGGAGACCCAGTACTTC.

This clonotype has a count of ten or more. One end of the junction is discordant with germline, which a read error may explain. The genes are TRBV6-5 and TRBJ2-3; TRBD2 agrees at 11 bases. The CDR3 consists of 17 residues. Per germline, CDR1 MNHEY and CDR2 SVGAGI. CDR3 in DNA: TGTGCCAGCAGTCACTCCCCGGCTAGCGGGGGGACAGATACGCAGTATTTT. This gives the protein CASSHSPASGGTDTQYF.

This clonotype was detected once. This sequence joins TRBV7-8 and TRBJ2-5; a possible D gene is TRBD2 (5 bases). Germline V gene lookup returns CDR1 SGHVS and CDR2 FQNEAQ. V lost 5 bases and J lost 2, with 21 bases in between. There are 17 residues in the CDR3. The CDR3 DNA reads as TGTGCCAGCAGCATTCGGAGGCTTGGGGATCGGCAAGAGACCCAGTACTTC. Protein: CASSIRRLGDRQETQYF.

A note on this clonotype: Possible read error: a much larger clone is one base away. CDR3 coding DNA: TGTGCCATCAGTGGACAGGGGACTCGACAGTACTTC. It specifies CAISGQGTRQYF. The chain links TRBV10-3 to TRBJ2-5; TRBD1 agrees at 8 bases. V shed 4 bases and J 11 bases; nucleotides not matched to a gene: 6. Germline V lookup: CDR1 ENHRY, CDR2 SYGVKD. The CDR3 consists of 12 residues.

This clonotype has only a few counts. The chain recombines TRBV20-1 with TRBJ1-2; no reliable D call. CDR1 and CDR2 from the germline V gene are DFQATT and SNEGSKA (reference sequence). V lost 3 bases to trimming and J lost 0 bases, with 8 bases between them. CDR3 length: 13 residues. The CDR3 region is CSASKATNYGYTF. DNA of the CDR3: TGCAGTGCTAGTAAAGCCACTAACTATGGCTACACCTTC.

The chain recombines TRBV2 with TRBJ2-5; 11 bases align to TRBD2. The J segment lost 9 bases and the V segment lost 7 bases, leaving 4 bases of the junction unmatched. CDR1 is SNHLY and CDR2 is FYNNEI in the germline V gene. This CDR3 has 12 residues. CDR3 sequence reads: CASIVAGGPQYF. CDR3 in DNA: TGTGCCAGCATTGTAGCGGGGGGGCCCCAGTACTTC.

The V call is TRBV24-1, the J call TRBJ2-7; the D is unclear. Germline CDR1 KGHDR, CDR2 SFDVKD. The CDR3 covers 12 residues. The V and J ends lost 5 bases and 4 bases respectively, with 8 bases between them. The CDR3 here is CATSGMGYEQYF. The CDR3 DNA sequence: TGTGCCACCAGTGGGATGGGGTACGAGCAGTACTTC.

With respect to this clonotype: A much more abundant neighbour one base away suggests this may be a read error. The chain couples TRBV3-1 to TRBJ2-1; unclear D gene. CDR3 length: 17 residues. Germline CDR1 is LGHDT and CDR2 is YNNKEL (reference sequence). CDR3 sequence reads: CVSSQEGVVDRRNEQFF. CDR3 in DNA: TGTGTCAGCAGCCAAGAAGGAGTAGTGGATAGGCGGAATGAGCAGTTCTTC.

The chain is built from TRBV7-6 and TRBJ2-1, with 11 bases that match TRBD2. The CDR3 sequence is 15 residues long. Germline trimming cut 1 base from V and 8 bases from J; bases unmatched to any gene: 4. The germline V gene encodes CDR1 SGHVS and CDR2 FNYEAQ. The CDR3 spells CASSLVLAGEDEQFF. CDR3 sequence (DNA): TGTGCCAGCAGCTTAGTACTAGCGGGGGAGGATGAGCAGTTCTTC. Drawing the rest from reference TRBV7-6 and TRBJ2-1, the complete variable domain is GAGVSQSPRYKVTKRGQDVALRCDPISGHVSLYWYRQALGQGPEFLTYFNYEAQQDKSGLPNDRFSAERPEGSISTLTIQRTEQRDSAMYRCASSLVLAGEDEQFFGPGTRLTVL.

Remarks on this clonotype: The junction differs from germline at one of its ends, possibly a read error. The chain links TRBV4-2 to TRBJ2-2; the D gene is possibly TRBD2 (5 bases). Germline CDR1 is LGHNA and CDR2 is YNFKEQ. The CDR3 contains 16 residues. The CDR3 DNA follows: TGTGCCAGCAGCCGCGCGGCCGCGACGGAACCCGGGGAGCTGTTCTTT. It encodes CASSRAAATEPGELFF.

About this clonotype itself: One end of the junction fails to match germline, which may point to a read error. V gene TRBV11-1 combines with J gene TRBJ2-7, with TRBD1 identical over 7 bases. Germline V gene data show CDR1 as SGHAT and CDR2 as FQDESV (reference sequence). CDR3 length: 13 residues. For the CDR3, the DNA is TGTGCCGGCAGCTTCGGACAGGACTACGAGCAGTACTTC. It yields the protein CAGSFGQDYEQYF.

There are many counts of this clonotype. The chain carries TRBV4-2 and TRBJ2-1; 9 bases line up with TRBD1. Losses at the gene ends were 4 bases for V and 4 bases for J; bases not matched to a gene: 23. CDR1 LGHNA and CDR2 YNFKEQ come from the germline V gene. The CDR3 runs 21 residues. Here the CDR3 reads CASSPRGSGDTGGGGYNEQFF. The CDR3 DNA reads TGTGCCAGCAGCCCCAGAGGGAGCGGGGATACAGGGGGCGGAGGGTACAATGAGCAGTTCTTC.

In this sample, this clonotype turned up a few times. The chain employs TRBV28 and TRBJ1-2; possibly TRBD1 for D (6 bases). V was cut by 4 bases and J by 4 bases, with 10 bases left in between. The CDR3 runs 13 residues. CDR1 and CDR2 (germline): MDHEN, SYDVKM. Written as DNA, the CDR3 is TGTGCCAGCAGTTCGGGGGCCCCCTATGGCTACACCTTC. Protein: CASSSGAPYGYTF.

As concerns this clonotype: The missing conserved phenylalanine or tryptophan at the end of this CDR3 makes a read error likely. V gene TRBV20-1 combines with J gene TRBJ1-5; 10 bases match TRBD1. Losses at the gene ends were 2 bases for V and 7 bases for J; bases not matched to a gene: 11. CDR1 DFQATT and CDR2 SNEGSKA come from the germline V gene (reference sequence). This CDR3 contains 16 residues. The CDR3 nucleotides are TGCAGTGCTAGACCACCGGGACAGGGGTGGCGGCAGCCCCAGCATCTT. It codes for CSARPPGQGWRQPQHL.

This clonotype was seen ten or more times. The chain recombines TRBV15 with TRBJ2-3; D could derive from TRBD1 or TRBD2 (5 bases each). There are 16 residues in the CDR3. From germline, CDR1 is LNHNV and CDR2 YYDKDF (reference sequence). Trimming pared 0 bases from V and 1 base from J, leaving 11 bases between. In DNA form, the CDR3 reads TGTGCCACCAGCAGAGATCGGGGCAGCGGCACAGATACGCAGTATTTT. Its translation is CATSRDRGSGTDTQYF.

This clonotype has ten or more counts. CDR3 sequence reads: CASSLGGTQHGEQYF. The CDR3 DNA sequence: TGTGCCAGCAGCTTAGGGGGGACACAACATGGCGAGCAGTACTTC. V is TRBV7-2 and J is TRBJ2-7; D possibly corresponds to TRBD1 (6 bases). The CDR3 runs to 15 residues. V was trimmed by 1 base and J by 6 bases, leaving 16 bases between them. Germline values: CDR1 SGHTA, CDR2 FQGNSA.

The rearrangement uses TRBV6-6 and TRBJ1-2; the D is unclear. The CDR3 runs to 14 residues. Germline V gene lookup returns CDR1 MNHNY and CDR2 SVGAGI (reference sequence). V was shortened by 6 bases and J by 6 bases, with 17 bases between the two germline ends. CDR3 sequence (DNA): TGTGCCAGCAGCCTCGGACGGACCGCCGATGGCTACACCTTC. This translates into CASSLGRTADGYTF.

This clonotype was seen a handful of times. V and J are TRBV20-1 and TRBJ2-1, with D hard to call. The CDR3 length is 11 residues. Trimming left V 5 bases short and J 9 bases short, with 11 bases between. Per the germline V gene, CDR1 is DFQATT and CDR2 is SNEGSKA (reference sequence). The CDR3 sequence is CSAPVAFEQFF. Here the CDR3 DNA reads TGCAGTGCTCCGGTAGCCTTTGAGCAGTTCTTC.

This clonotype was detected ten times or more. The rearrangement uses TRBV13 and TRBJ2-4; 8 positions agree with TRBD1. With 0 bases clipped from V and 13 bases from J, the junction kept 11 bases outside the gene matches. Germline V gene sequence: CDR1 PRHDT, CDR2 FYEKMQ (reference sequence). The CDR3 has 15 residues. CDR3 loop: CASSLGTGVVREQYF. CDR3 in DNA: TGTGCCAGCAGCTTAGGGACAGGGGTGGTGAGGGAGCAGTACTTC. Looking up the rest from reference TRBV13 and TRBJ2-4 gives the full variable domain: AAGVIQSPRHLIKEKRETATLKCYPIPRHDTVYWYQQGPGQDPQFLISFYEKMQSDKGSIPDRFSAQQFSDYHSELNMSSLELGDSALYFCASSLGTGVVREQYFGAGTRLSVL.